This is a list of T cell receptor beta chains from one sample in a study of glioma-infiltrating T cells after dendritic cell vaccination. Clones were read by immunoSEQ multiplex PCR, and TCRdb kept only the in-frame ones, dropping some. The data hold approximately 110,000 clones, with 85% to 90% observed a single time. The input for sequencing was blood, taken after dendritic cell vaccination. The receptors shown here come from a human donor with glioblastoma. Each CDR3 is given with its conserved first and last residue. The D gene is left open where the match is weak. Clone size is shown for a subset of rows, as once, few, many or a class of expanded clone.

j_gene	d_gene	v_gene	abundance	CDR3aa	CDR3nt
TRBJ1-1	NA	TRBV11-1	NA	CASSLEGRVSTEAFF	TGTGCCAGCAGCCTTGAAGGCAGGGTGAGCACTGAAGCTTTCTTT
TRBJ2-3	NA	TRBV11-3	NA	CASSLGETLLDTQYF	TGTGCCAGCAGCTTAGGGGAGACACTTTTGGATACGCAGTATTTT
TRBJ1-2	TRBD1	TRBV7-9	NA	CASSLGTDRGDYGYTF	TGTGCCAGCAGCTTAGGGACCGACAGGGGCGACTATGGCTACACCTTC
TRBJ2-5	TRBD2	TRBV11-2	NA	CASSSSSGGGLIGETQYF	TGTGCCAGCAGCTCCTCCTCGGGCGGGGGACTCATAGGGGAGACCCAGTACTTC
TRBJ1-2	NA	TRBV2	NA	CASSGVRGRGYTF	TGTGCCAGCAGTGGGGTTAGGGGTAGAGGCTACACCTTC
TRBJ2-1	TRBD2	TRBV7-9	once	CASSQDGRDEQFF	TGTGCCAGCAGCCAGGACGGGAGGGATGAGCAGTTCTTC
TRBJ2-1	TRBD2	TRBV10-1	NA	CASSLAGLANEQFF	TGCGCCAGCAGTCTAGCGGGACTAGCTAATGAGCAGTTCTTC
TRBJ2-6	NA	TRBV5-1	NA	CASSLPQGTGANVLTF	TGCGCCAGCAGCCTTCCTCAGGGAACTGGGGCCAACGTCCTGACTTTC
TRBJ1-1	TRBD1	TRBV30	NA	CAWSPPRTGNTEAFF	TGTGCCTGGAGCCCGCCCCGGACAGGGAACACTGAAGCTTTCTTT
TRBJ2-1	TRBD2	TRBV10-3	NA	CASSGLAENNEQFF	TGTGCCAGCTCGGGACTAGCGGAAAACAATGAGCAGTTCTTC
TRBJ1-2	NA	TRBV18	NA	CASSPMRDNYGYTF	TGTGCCAGCTCACCAATGAGGGATAACTATGGCTACACCTTC
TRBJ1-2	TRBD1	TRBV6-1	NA	CASSAMPGQGDGYTF	TGTGCCAGCAGTGCCATGCCCGGGCAGGGGGATGGCTACACCTTC